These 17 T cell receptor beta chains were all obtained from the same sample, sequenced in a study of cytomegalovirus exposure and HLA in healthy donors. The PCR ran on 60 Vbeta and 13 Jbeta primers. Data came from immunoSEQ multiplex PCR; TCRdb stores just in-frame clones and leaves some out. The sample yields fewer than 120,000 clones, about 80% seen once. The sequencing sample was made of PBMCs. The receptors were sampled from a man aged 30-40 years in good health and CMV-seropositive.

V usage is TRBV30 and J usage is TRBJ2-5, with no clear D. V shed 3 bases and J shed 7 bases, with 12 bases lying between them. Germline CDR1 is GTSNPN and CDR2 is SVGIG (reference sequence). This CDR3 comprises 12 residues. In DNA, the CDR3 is TGTGCCTGGAGAGCAACTATAATGACCCAGTACTTC. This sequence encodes CAWRATIMTQYF.

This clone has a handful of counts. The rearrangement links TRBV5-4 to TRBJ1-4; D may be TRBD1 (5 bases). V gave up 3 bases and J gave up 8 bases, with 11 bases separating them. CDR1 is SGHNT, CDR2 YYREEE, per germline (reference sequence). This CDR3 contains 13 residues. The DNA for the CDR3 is TGTGCCAGCAGCTCGATTACAGGCGAAAAACTGTTTTTT. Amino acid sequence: CASSSITGEKLFF.

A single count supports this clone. In nucleotides, the CDR3 is TGTGCCAGCAGTTTGGTCGTTGGGGGGACCTACGAGCAGTACTTC. Its protein product is CASSLVVGGTYEQYF. The chain joins TRBV28 to TRBJ2-7; D perhaps matches TRBD2 (6 bases). V dropped 3 bases and J dropped 2 bases, with 14 bases sitting between them. The CDR3 totals 15 residues. CDR1 is MDHEN and CDR2 is SYDVKM in the germline V gene.

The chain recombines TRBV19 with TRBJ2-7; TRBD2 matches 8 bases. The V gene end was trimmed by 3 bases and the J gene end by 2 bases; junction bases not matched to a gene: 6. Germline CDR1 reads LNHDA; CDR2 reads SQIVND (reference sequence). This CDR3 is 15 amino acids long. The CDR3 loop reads CASSIAGGHPYEQYF. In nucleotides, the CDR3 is TGTGCCAGTAGTATTGCGGGGGGCCACCCCTACGAGCAGTACTTC.

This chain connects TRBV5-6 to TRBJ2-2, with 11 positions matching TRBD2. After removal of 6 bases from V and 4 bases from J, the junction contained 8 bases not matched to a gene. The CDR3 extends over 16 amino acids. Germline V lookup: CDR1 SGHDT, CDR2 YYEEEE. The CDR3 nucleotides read TGTGCCAGCACGGGACTAGCGGCGTGGGGCACCGGGGAGCTGTTTTTT. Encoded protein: CASTGLAAWGTGELFF.

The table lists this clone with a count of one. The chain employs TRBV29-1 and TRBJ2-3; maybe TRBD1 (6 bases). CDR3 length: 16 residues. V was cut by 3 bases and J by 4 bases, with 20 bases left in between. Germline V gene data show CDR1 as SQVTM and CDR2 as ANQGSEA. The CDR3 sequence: CSVEGARNPRSDTQYF. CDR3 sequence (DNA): TGCAGCGTTGAGGGGGCCCGTAACCCGCGATCAGATACGCAGTATTTT.

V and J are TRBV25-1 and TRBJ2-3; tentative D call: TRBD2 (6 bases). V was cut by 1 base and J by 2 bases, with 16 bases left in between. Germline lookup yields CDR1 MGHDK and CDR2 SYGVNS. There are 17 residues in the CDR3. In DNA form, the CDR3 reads TGTGCCAGCAGTGAATGGCAGGCGGGGAAGGACACAGATACGCAGTATTTT. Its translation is CASSEWQAGKDTDTQYF.

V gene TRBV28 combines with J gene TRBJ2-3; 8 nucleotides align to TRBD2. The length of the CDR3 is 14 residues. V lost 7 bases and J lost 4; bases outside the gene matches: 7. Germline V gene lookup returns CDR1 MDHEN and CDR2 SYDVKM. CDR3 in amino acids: CASIFSGAPDTQYF. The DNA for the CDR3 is TGTGCCAGCATTTTTAGCGGGGCCCCAGATACGCAGTATTTT.

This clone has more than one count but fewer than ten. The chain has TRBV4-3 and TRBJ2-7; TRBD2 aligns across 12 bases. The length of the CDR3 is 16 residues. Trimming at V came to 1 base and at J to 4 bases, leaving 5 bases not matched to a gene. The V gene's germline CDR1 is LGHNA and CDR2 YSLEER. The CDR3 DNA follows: TGCGCCAGCAGCCAAGTCTATGGGACTAGCGGGTACGAGCAGTACTTC. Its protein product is CASSQVYGTSGYEQYF.

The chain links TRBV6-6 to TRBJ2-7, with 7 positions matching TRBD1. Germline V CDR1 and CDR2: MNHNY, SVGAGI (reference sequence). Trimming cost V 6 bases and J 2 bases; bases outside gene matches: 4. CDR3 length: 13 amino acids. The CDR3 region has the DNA TGTGCCAGCAGGCGGACAGGTGCCTACGAGCAGTACTTC. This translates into CASRRTGAYEQYF.

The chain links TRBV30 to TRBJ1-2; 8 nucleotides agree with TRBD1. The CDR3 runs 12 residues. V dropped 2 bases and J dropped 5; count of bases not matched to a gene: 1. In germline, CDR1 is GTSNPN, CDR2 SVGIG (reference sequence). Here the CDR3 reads CAWSTGGYGYTF. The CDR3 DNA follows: TGTGCCTGGAGTACAGGGGGATATGGCTACACCTTC.

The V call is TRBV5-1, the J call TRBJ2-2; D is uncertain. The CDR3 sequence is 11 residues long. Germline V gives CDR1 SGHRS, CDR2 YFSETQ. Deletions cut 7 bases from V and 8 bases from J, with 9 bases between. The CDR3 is CASLSRGELFF. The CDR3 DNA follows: TGCGCCAGCCTATCGCGGGGGGAGCTGTTTTTT.

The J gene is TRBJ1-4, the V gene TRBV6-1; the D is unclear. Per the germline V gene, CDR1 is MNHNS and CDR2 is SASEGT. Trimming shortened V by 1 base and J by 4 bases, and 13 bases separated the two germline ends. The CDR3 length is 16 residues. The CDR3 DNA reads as TGTGCCAGCAGTGAAGACGGCCCCGCGGGTAATGAAAAACTGTTTTTT. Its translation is CASSEDGPAGNEKLFF.

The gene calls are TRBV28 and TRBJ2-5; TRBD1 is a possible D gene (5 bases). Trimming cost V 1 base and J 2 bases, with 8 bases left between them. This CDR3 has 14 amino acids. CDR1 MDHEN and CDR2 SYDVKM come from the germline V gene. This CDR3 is CASSLSSGQETQYF. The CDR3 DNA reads TGTGCCAGCAGTTTATCGTCAGGGCAAGAGACCCAGTACTTC.

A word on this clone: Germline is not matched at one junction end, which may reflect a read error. The CDR3 DNA is TGTGCCAGCAGTTACTCTTCAGCGTCAGCGCGGGGATCGCAGTTC. Translated, it gives CASSYSSASARGSQF. The chain uses TRBV6-5 and TRBJ2-7; weak D call: TRBD2 (6 bases). This CDR3 region has 15 residues. CDR1 is MNHEY, CDR2 SVGAGI, per germline.

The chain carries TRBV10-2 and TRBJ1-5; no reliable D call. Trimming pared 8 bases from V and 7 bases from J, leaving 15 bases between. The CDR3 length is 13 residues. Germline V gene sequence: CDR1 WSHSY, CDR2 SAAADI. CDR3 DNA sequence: TGCGCCAGCCCCCGCCAGCCGGGACAGCCCCAGCATTTT. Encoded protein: CASPRQPGQPQHF.

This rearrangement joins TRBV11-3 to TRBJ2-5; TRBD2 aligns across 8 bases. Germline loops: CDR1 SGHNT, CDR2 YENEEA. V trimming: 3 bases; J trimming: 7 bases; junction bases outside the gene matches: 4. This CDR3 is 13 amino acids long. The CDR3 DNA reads TGTGCCAGCAGCTTGACTAGCGCCGGGACCCAGTACTTC. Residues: CASSLTSAGTQYF.